The 31 T cell receptor beta chains given below trace back to one sample, sequenced in a study of cytomegalovirus exposure and HLA in healthy donors. Primers: 60 Vbeta forward and 13 Jbeta reverse. Using immunoSEQ multiplex PCR, the repertoire was profiled, and TCRdb retains in-frame clones only, with some absent. Here the sample spans some 150,000 clones, roughly 77% being singletons. Sequences were obtained from PBMCs. The receptors here all came from a male donor in good health and CMV-seronegative.

The V gene is TRBV7-9, the J gene TRBJ2-1; 9 bases align to TRBD2. The ends lost 0 bases at V and 3 bases at J; junction bases unmatched: 3. This CDR3 spans 16 amino acids. Germline V gene data show CDR1 as SEHNR and CDR2 as FQNEAQ (reference sequence). The CDR3 DNA sequence: TGTGCCAGCAGCTTAGCTAGCGGGGGTTACTACAATGAGCAGTTCTTC. It encodes CASSLASGGYYNEQFF. The whole variable domain, filled in from reference TRBV7-9 and TRBJ2-1, reads DTGVSQNPRHKITKRGQNVTFRCDPISEHNRLYWYRQTLGQGPEFLTYFQNEAQLEKSRLLSDRFSAERPKGSFSTLEIQRTEQGDSAMYLCASSLASGGYYNEQFFGPGTRLTVL.

This clone occurred a few times. This chain connects TRBV9 to TRBJ1-5; TRBD1 matches at 9 bases. The CDR3 length is 15 residues. V trimming: 2 bases; J trimming: 3 bases; junction bases outside the gene matches: 3. In germline, CDR1 is SGDLS, CDR2 YYNGEE. The CDR3 DNA reads TGTGCCAGCAGCGTGGGGACAGGGTACAATCAGCCCCAGCATTTT. Protein product: CASSVGTGYNQPQHF.

The chain joins TRBV29-1 to TRBJ2-5; 8 nucleotides agree with TRBD2. V gave up 0 bases and J gave up 2 bases; unmatched junction bases: 5. Germline V lookup: CDR1 SQVTM, CDR2 ANQGSEA. CDR3 length equals 15 residues. The DNA of the CDR3 is TGCAGCGTTGAAGACGGTGAGCGGGGGCAAGAGACCCAGTACTTC. It specifies CSVEDGERGQETQYF.

Only one count was recorded for this clone. The chain uses TRBV6-4 and TRBJ2-3; 12 positions match TRBD2. The V gene end was trimmed by 6 bases and the J gene end by 2 bases; junction bases not matched to a gene: 6. This CDR3 is built from 16 residues. Germline-derived CDR1 and CDR2 are MRHNA and SNTAGT. As DNA, the CDR3 is TGTGCCAGCAGGGAGACTAGCGGGGGTCTCACAGATACGCAGTATTTT. Amino acids: CASRETSGGLTDTQYF.

The CDR3 loop is CASRGGSHSKETQYF. The CDR3 DNA reads as TGTGCCAGTCGCGGAGGGTCTCACTCAAAAGAGACCCAGTACTTC. The chain uses TRBV7-2 and TRBJ2-5; tentatively, D is TRBD2 (6 bases). This CDR3 comprises 15 residues. CDR1 and CDR2 from the germline V gene are SGHTA and FQGNSA. Trimming took 9 bases from V and 3 from J, leaving 20 bases between them.

This clone was counted only a few times. The rearrangement uses TRBV10-3 and TRBJ1-2; D uncertain. The V gene lost 3 bases and the J gene lost 0 bases, with 17 bases spanning the gap. Germline V gene lookup returns CDR1 ENHRY and CDR2 SYGVKD. This CDR3 is 17 amino acids long. The CDR3 DNA reads TGTGCCATCAGTGACCGGTCGCTTGAGACAACTAACTATGGCTACACCTTC. Translating it yields CAISDRSLETTNYGYTF.

The chain couples TRBV7-2 to TRBJ1-2; the match to TRBD1 covers 7 bases. V gave up 6 bases and J gave up 8 bases; unmatched junction bases: 12. The CDR3 length is 14 residues. The germline gives CDR1 SGHTA, CDR2 FQGNSA. The CDR3 DNA reads as TGTGCCAGCAGGGATAAGGGACAGCTACCGGGCTACACCTTC. Protein sequence: CASRDKGQLPGYTF.

The chain couples TRBV6-6 to TRBJ1-4, with D maybe TRBD1 (5 bases). Germline CDR1 MNHNY, CDR2 SVGAGI (reference sequence). The CDR3 runs to 13 residues. V lost 4 bases, J lost 13 bases, and 16 bases lay in between. The CDR3: CASSSTGGPRLFF. The CDR3 coding sequence is TGTGCCAGCAGTTCAACCGGGGGACCAAGACTGTTTTTT.

Concerning this clone: The junction differs from germline at one of its ends, possibly a read error. CDR3 loop: CASSFLGGRGETQYF. The CDR3 nucleotides are TGTGCCAGTAGTTTTTTGGGGGGGCGGGGAGAGACCCAGTACTTC. V is TRBV27 and J is TRBJ2-5; D perhaps matches TRBD2 (7 bases). CDR1 and CDR2 (germline): MNHEY, SMNVEV (reference sequence). The CDR3 extends over 15 amino acids.

The rearrangement joins TRBV5-1 to TRBJ2-3; 12 positions agree with TRBD2. Looked up from germline, CDR1 is SGHRS and CDR2 is YFSETQ. V dropped 1 base and J dropped 11; count of bases not matched to a gene: 8. The CDR3 sequence is 15 residues long. The CDR3 region is CASSLSSGGARMQYF. CDR3 bases: TGCGCCAGCAGCTTGTCTAGCGGGGGGGCCAGGATGCAGTATTTT.

The chain carries TRBV4-3 and TRBJ1-2, with TRBD1 matching 8 bases. The ends lost 4 bases at V and 4 bases at J; junction bases unmatched: 5. The V gene's germline CDR1 is LGHNA and CDR2 YSLEER. This CDR3 is built from 14 residues. The CDR3 DNA sequence: TGCGCCAGCAGCCCTCCGGGACAGGTCTATGGCTACACCTTC. The encoded protein is CASSPPGQVYGYTF.

The chain recombines TRBV11-3 with TRBJ2-5, with 10 bases fitting TRBD2. Germline V gives CDR1 SGHNT, CDR2 YENEEA. J gave up 5 bases and V 1 base, and 10 bases lay outside the gene matches. The CDR3 consists of 17 residues. The CDR3 sequence is CASSLGGTSVDMETQYF. CDR3 DNA sequence: TGTGCCAGCAGCTTAGGAGGGACTAGCGTGGATATGGAGACCCAGTACTTC.

On this clone: No DNA is shown, since the ends of the CDR3 on it are uncertain; the CDR3 is the one TCRdb lists. The chain is built from TRBV6-1 and TRBJ1-1; the table's D gene call, TRBD1, was not cross checked with the DNA. The germline CDR1 and CDR2 sequences are MNHNS and SASEGT. The CDR3 comprises 14 residues, both ends counted. CDR3 protein: CASILDSMVAEAFF.

V gene TRBV10-2 combines with J gene TRBJ2-5, with D possibly matching TRBD2 (5 bases). The CDR3 is 16 amino acids. V was trimmed by 3 bases and J by 0 bases, leaving 14 bases between them. Per germline, CDR1 WSHSY and CDR2 SAAADI. The CDR3 bases are TGCGCCAGCAGTGACCCGGAGGCGAAGTACCAAGAGACCCAGTACTTC. Translating gives CASSDPEAKYQETQYF.

The chain has TRBV5-4 and TRBJ2-7, with D possibly matching TRBD2 (6 bases). The germline V gene encodes CDR1 SGHNT and CDR2 YYREEE (reference sequence). This CDR3 is built from 17 residues. The V end lost 0 bases, the J end lost 3 bases, and 19 bases lay between the germline ends. The CDR3 loop reads CASSLDNGGTDSYEQYF. CDR3 bases: TGTGCCAGCAGCTTGGATAATGGGGGGACCGATAGCTACGAGCAGTACTTC.

This clone was recorded a few times. This chain uses TRBV5-5 with TRBJ1-5, with D possibly being TRBD1 (5 bases). The germline gives CDR1 SGHKS, CDR2 YYEKEE (reference sequence). Deletions cut 4 bases from V and 3 bases from J, with 14 bases between. The CDR3 length is 15 residues. The DNA for the CDR3 is TGTGCCAGCAGCCATGGGGGGGAGTACAATCAGCCCCAGCATTTT. As protein: CASSHGGEYNQPQHF.

V gene TRBV11-3 combines with J gene TRBJ2-1; 8 nucleotides line up with TRBD2. Germline loops: CDR1 SGHNT, CDR2 YENEEA. Trimming at V came to 1 base and at J to 4 bases, leaving 6 bases not matched to a gene. CDR3 length equals 16 residues. The CDR3 DNA is TGTGCCAGCAGCTTAGGGGGCGGGGGGCAGTACAATGAGCAGTTCTTC. Protein: CASSLGGGGQYNEQFF.

The sample holds a few counts of this clone. This chain connects TRBV5-1 to TRBJ1-4; D is possibly TRBD1 (6 bases). The germline CDR1 and CDR2 sequences are SGHRS and YFSETQ. V gave up 0 bases and J gave up 8 bases, with 14 bases separating them. The CDR3 has 15 residues. The CDR3 DNA reads as TGCGCCAGCAGCTTGGGTTCGGGGGGCGCGGAAAAACTGTTTTTT. Protein product: CASSLGSGGAEKLFF.

Only one count was recorded for this clone. The genes are TRBV6-6 and TRBJ2-7, with D maybe TRBD1 (5 bases). This CDR3 contains 14 residues. Germline CDR1 and CDR2: MNHNY and SVGAGI (reference sequence). V lost 5 bases, J lost 2 bases, and 13 bases lay in between. The DNA for the CDR3 is TGTGCCAGCAGTCTCACGACAGAGCCCTACGAGCAGTACTTC. It is translated as CASSLTTEPYEQYF.

This clone has more than one count but fewer than ten. The chain recombines TRBV28 with TRBJ2-3; TRBD1 aligns across 8 bases. CDR3 size: 15 residues. With V trimmed by 7 bases and J by 6 bases, 12 bases remained unmatched. The germline CDR1 and CDR2 sequences are MDHEN and SYDVKM. The DNA of the CDR3 is TGTGCCAGCACCAAAGGGGACAGGCTCGACGATACGCAGTATTTT. It yields the protein CASTKGDRLDDTQYF.

This clone has just one count. The CDR3 carries no conserved terminal phenylalanine or tryptophan, so it likely arises from a read error. The genes are TRBV27 and TRBJ1-2; D is possibly TRBD1 (6 bases). V was trimmed by 4 bases and J by 4 bases, leaving 13 bases between them. Per germline, CDR1 MNHEY and CDR2 SMNVEV (reference sequence). This CDR3 comprises 14 residues. CDR3 bases: TGTGCCAGCAGTTCCCTCGACAGGTTCTATGGCTACACCCTC. Encoded protein: CASSSLDRFYGYTL.

The V and J genes are TRBV5-4 and TRBJ2-3; TRBD1 is a possible D gene (6 bases). Germline CDR1 SGHNT, CDR2 YYREEE (reference sequence). The CDR3 is 14 residues long. V lost 5 bases, J lost 6 bases, and 16 bases lay in between. The CDR3 is CASSSDRSFDTQYF. CDR3 nucleotides: TGTGCCAGCAGTTCCGACAGGAGCTTCGATACGCAGTATTTT.

The genes are TRBV10-3 and TRBJ2-7; 8 bases are a match to TRBD1. The CDR3 has 15 residues. The germline gives CDR1 ENHRY, CDR2 SYGVKD. Germline trimming cut 0 bases from V and 2 bases from J; bases unmatched to any gene: 3. The CDR3, as DNA: TGTGCCATCAGTGAGTCAAACAGGGGGGCCTACGAGCAGTACTTC. It codes for CAISESNRGAYEQYF.

This clone showed up just a few times. One junction end does not reproduce the germline sequence, and a read error may be involved. This chain connects TRBV7-7 to TRBJ2-5, with D maybe TRBD2 (7 bases). Per germline, CDR1 SSHAT and CDR2 FNYEAQ (reference sequence). This CDR3 comprises 15 residues. CDR3 DNA sequence: TGTGCTAGCAGCTTAGCACGGGGGGCGGGAGAGACCCAGTACTTC. This codes for CASSLARGAGETQYF.

This chain connects TRBV2 to TRBJ2-1; 12 nucleotides agree with TRBD2. Germline V lookup: CDR1 SNHLY, CDR2 FYNNEI. Unmatched junction bases numbered 12, after V lost 6 bases and J lost 6 bases. The length of the CDR3 is 17 residues. This CDR3 reads CASREPPGLAGGNEQFF. The CDR3 bases are TGTGCCAGCAGAGAGCCCCCGGGACTAGCGGGCGGCAATGAGCAGTTCTTC.

J is TRBJ1-4 and V is TRBV7-2, with D unclear. In germline, CDR1 is SGHTA, CDR2 FQGNSA. The V end was cut by 9 bases, the J end by 2 bases, with 13 bases between. The CDR3 is 14 residues long. The CDR3 protein is CASGPGNTNEKLFF. CDR3 nucleotides: TGTGCCAGTGGGCCGGGGAACACTAATGAAAAACTGTTTTTT.

The genes are TRBV6-5 and TRBJ2-3; TRBD2 aligns across 7 bases. Germline trimming cut 3 bases from V and 4 bases from J; bases unmatched to any gene: 7. Germline CDR1 MNHEY, CDR2 SVGAGI. The CDR3 extends over 15 amino acids. CDR3 loop: CASSYRPGGPDTQYF. DNA for the CDR3: TGTGCCAGCAGTTATCGCCCGGGAGGTCCAGATACGCAGTATTTT.

This clone was picked up a small number of times. V gene TRBV18 combines with J gene TRBJ1-1; D is unclear. The CDR3 has 13 residues. From germline, CDR1 is KGHSH and CDR2 LQKENI. The ends were cut back, 5 bases at V and 1 base at J, with 8 bases in the middle. In DNA form, the CDR3 reads TGTGCCAGCTCAACGGGAGGGAACACTGAAGCTTTCTTT. Residues: CASSTGGNTEAFF.

This clone was seen once. The chain has TRBV5-1 and TRBJ2-5, with 7 bases aligning to TRBD1. This CDR3 is 14 amino acids long. J gave up 3 bases and V 4 bases, and 6 bases lay outside the gene matches. Looked up from germline, CDR1 is SGHRS and CDR2 is YFSETQ. The CDR3 spells CASSPSGQKETQYF. The CDR3 nucleotides are TGCGCCAGCAGCCCCTCGGGACAGAAAGAGACCCAGTACTTC.

A remark on this clone: One end of the junction varies from germline; a read error may be responsible. This chain links TRBV19 with TRBJ1-1; D possibly corresponds to TRBD1 (5 bases). Germline V CDR1 and CDR2: LNHDA, SQIVND (reference sequence). CDR3 length equals 15 residues. This CDR3 is CASSTLTSGGTDAFF. Written as DNA, the CDR3 is TGTGCCAGTAGTACCTTGACCTCGGGGGGAACTGACGCTTTCTTT.

V usage is TRBV28 and J usage is TRBJ1-2; TRBD1 matches 10 bases. The CDR3 contains 14 residues. Germline assignment: CDR1 MDHEN and CDR2 SYDVKM. The J segment lost 3 bases and the V segment lost 6 bases, leaving 4 bases of the junction unmatched. The CDR3 region is CASSPGTGDYGYTF. In nucleotides, the CDR3 is TGTGCCAGCAGCCCCGGGACAGGGGACTATGGCTACACCTTC.